This is a list of T cell receptor beta chains from one sample in a study of cytomegalovirus exposure and HLA in healthy donors. Using immunoSEQ multiplex PCR, the repertoire was profiled, and TCRdb retains in-frame clones only, with some absent. Of about 99,000 clones in the sample, around 82% were seen once. Sequencing was carried out using PBMCs. These receptors all stem from a man aged 35-49 years in good health and CMV-seronegative. Both conserved end residues are part of each CDR3. A D gene is named only where the DNA matches it firmly. Size is stated for part of the rows, as once, few or many counts, or as a class when the clone is expanded.

TRBD1	TRBV11-2	TRBJ1-1	-	CASSGDRVNTEAFF	TGTGCCAGCAGCGGGGACAGGGTAAACACTGAAGCTTTCTTT
-	TRBV7-8	TRBJ1-2	once	CASSLVQGSQYGYTF	TGTGCCAGCAGCTTAGTCCAGGGGTCTCAGTATGGCTACACCTTC
TRBD1	TRBV7-8	TRBJ1-2	-	CASSGGQGFGYGYTF	TGTGCCAGCAGCGGGGGACAGGGCTTCGGCTATGGCTACACCTTC
-	TRBV4-1	TRBJ1-6	-	CASSPRPASDSPLHF	TGCGCCAGCAGCCCGCGCCCTGCCTCGGATTCACCCCTCCACTTT
-	TRBV2	TRBJ1-4	-	CASSLTAPNEKLFF	TGTGCCAGCAGTTTAACAGCACCTAATGAAAAACTGTTTTTT
-	TRBV5-1	TRBJ1-4	-	CASSPQGATNEKLFF	TGCGCCAGCAGCCCCCAGGGTGCAACTAATGAAAAACTGTTTTTT
-	TRBV27	TRBJ1-2	-	CASRTAGYGYTF	TGTGCCAGCAGGACAGCGGGCTATGGCTACACCTTC
-	TRBV5-1	TRBJ1-6	-	CASSYEQGIHNSPLHF	TGCGCCAGCAGCTACGAACAGGGTATCCATAATTCACCCCTCCACTTT
TRBD1	TRBV6-6	TRBJ1-5	few	CASSGTDNQPQHF	TGTGCCAGCTCGGGGACAGACAATCAGCCCCAGCATTTT
-	TRBV4-1	TRBJ2-3	-	CASSQVGAGTDTQYF	TGCGCCAGCAGCCAAGTGGGGGCAGGCACAGATACGCAGTATTTT
-	TRBV28	TRBJ1-3	-	CASFGPFSGNTIYF	TGTGCCAGCTTTGGCCCGTTCTCTGGAAACACCATATATTTT
-	TRBV7-9	TRBJ2-5	-	CASSFDRAQETQYF	TGTGCCAGCAGCTTCGACAGAGCCCAAGAGACCCAGTACTTC
-	TRBV6-5	TRBJ1-1	few	CASRETVLNTEAFF	TGTGCCAGCAGAGAGACAGTGTTGAACACTGAAGCTTTCTTT
TRBD1	TRBV30	TRBJ1-2	-	CAWWRAEPTGNYGYTF	TGTGCCTGGTGGCGGGCCGAACCGACAGGGAACTATGGCTACACCTTC
-	TRBV19	TRBJ2-3	-	CASSIDFADTQYF	TGTGCCAGTAGTATAGACTTTGCGGATACGCAGTATTTT
-	TRBV28	TRBJ1-6	-	CASSLIRGAYSPLHF	TGTGCCAGCAGTTTAATTCGGGGGGCTTATTCACCCCTCCACTTT
TRBD2	TRBV7-2	TRBJ2-7	-	CASSIGTSGSMYEQYF	TGTGCCAGCAGCATCGGGACTAGCGGGAGTATGTACGAGCAGTACTTC
TRBD1	TRBV5-1	TRBJ2-7	few	CASSLAGTAYEQYF	TGCGCCAGCAGCTTGGCCGGGACAGCCTACGAGCAGTACTTC
TRBD1	TRBV7-2	TRBJ2-2	once	CASSLFRIDRVNTGELFF	TGTGCCAGCAGCTTATTTCGCATCGACAGGGTGAACACCGGGGAGCTGTTTTTT
TRBD1	TRBV30	TRBJ2-7	-	CAWSPRQGGEQYF	TGTGCCTGGAGTCCCAGACAGGGGGGGGAACAGTACTTC
-	TRBV14	TRBJ2-2	-	CASSQVLAKGTGELFF	TGTGCCAGCAGCCAAGTTCTAGCAAAGGGTACCGGGGAGCTGTTTTTT
-	TRBV5-1	TRBJ1-4	-	CASSLDGQREKLFF	TGCGCCAGCAGCCTAGACGGACAGCGGGAAAAACTGTTTTTT
-	TRBV29-1	TRBJ2-1	-	CSVEDGYNEQFF	TGCAGCGTTGAAGACGGCTACAATGAGCAGTTCTTC
TRBD1	TRBV6-5	TRBJ2-3	-	CASSSPRQGRVDTQYF	TGTGCCAGCAGTTCCCCCAGACAGGGAAGGGTAGATACGCAGTATTTT
TRBD1	TRBV28	TRBJ2-7	-	CASSPDRGKGSYEQYF	TGTGCCAGCAGTCCGGACAGGGGGAAGGGGTCCTACGAGCAGTACTTC
TRBD2	TRBV18	TRBJ2-7	-	CASSPVSAGGSQSYEQYF	TGTGCCAGCTCACCTGTTAGTGCGGGAGGCTCCCAGTCCTACGAGCAGTACTTC
-	TRBV30	TRBJ1-1	-	CACNKGRGERAFF	TGTGCCTGCAATAAAGGGAGGGGGGAAAGAGCTTTCTTT
TRBD1	TRBV13	TRBJ2-7	-	CASSRDSHYEQYF	TGTGCCAGCAGCCGGGACAGCCACTACGAGCAGTACTTC
-	TRBV5-1	TRBJ2-3	-	CASSLDMSSTDTQYF	TGCGCCAGCAGCTTGGACATGTCTAGCACAGATACGCAGTATTTT
-	TRBV19	TRBJ1-6	-	CASSIGRGGNNSPLHF	TGTGCCAGTAGTATAGGGCGCGGCGGGAATAATTCACCCCTCCACTTT
-	TRBV7-9	TRBJ1-4	-	CASSSRDITNEKLFF	TGTGCCAGCAGTTCCCGGGACATAACTAATGAAAAACTGTTTTTT
TRBD1	TRBV11-3	TRBJ2-5	-	CASSLGDRGGVQETQYF	TGTGCCAGCAGCTTAGGTGACAGGGGTGGGGTTCAAGAGACCCAGTACTTC
-	TRBV5-4	TRBJ1-4	-	CASSSEGARGEKLFF	TGTGCCAGCAGCTCGGAAGGGGCGAGGGGGGAAAAACTGTTTTTT
TRBD1	TRBV5-1	TRBJ2-3	few	CASSSTGQGPDTQYF	TGCGCCAGCAGCTCAACGGGACAGGGGCCAGATACGCAGTATTTT
TRBD2	TRBV30	TRBJ2-1	-	CAWRTSGSAGGLSEQFF	TGTGCCTGGAGAACTAGCGGGAGCGCCGGGGGCCTGAGTGAGCAGTTCTTC
TRBD1	TRBV7-8	TRBJ1-2	once	CASSLRDRGNYGYTF	TGTGCCAGCAGCTTAAGGGACAGGGGGAACTATGGCTACACCTTC
TRBD1	TRBV5-1	TRBJ2-3	-	CASSWTGGASDTQYF	TGCGCCAGCAGCTGGACAGGGGGCGCATCGGATACGCAGTATTTT
-	TRBV5-6	TRBJ2-7	-	CASSLWGRESPYEQYF	TGTGCCAGCAGCCTGTGGGGGCGGGAGAGTCCCTACGAGCAGTACTTC
TRBD1	TRBV30	TRBJ2-2	few	CAWTGGSTGELFF	TGTGCCTGGACAGGGGGCTCCACCGGGGAGCTGTTTTTT
-	TRBV7-8	TRBJ2-5	-	CASSLRDEQKQETQYF	TGTGCCAGCAGCTTAAGAGATGAACAGAAACAAGAGACCCAGTACTTC
TRBD1	TRBV9	TRBJ2-1	-	CASSPTGLGNEQFF	TGTGCCAGCAGTCCGACAGGGTTGGGCAATGAGCAGTTCTTC
-	TRBV7-9	TRBJ1-6	-	CASSFPTYNSPLHF	TGTGCCAGCAGCTTTCCCACTTATAATTCACCCCTCCACTTT